This TCR beta chain came from a study of shared clonotypes between healthy human individuals. Investigators divided CD4+ cells into CD45RA+ naive and CD45RA-negative memory subsets. V gave up 4 bases and J gave up 6 bases; unmatched junction bases: 4. The CDR3 length is 14 residues. The germline CDR1 and CDR2 sequences are LNHDA and SQIVND (reference sequence). Findings and limits, study-wide: Researchers found naive subsets generally carried larger estimated richness than memory subsets.

This clone was counted a single time. What it binds is not known. Profiling relied on immunoSEQ multiplex PCR, and the TCRdb table lists in-frame clones only, not all of them. The table shows about a million clones, with roughly 70% occurring only once. Specimen: memory CD4+ T cells sorted from blood. Subset given: CD45RA-negative fraction. J is TRBJ2-1 and V is TRBV19, with 9 nucleotides matching TRBD1. This TCR was sampled from a man aged 18-30 years in good health. The CDR3 loop is CASSNRGRSNEQFF. The CDR3 nucleotides read TGTGCCAGTAGTAACAGGGGGCGTAGCAATGAGCAGTTCTTC. The full variable domain, its missing parts supplied by reference TRBV19 and TRBJ2-1, is DGGITQSPKYLFRKEGQNVTLSCEQNLNHDAMYWYRQDPGQGLRLIYYSQIVNDFQKGDIAEGYSVSREKKESFPLTVTSAQKNPTAFYLCASSNRGRSNEQFFGPGTRLTVL.